The 20 T cell receptor beta chains reported below all come from one sample, sequenced in a study of siplizumab effects on memory and regulatory T cells. Clones were sequenced by immunoSEQ multiplex PCR, and TCRdb holds only the in-frame ones, with some missing. Of about 87,000 clones in the sample, roughly 87% were seen once. The source material was Tregs sorted from blood. These TCRs come from a human donor in good health.

The V call is TRBV27, the J call TRBJ1-1; the D is unclear. This CDR3 comprises 11 residues. V lost 8 bases and J lost 7, with 11 bases in between. Germline CDR1 is MNHEY and CDR2 is SMNVEV (reference sequence). The CDR3 reads CASAGFGEAFF. As DNA, the CDR3 is TGTGCCAGCGCTGGGTTTGGTGAAGCTTTCTTT.

The chain combines TRBV9 with TRBJ2-1, with TRBD2 matching 12 bases. The CDR3 is 16 residues long. Germline trimming cut 1 base from V and 9 bases from J; bases unmatched to any gene: 8. CDR1 is SGDLS and CDR2 is YYNGEE in the germline V gene. As DNA, the CDR3 is TGTGCCAGCAGCGTACAGACTAGCGGGGGAGGTTCTGAGCAGTTCTTC. This codes for CASSVQTSGGGSEQFF.

This chain connects TRBV4-2 to TRBJ1-1; perhaps TRBD1 as D (6 bases). The ends were cut back, 0 bases at V and 3 bases at J, with 23 bases in the middle. CDR3 length: 19 amino acids. Germline-derived CDR1 and CDR2 are LGHNA and YNFKEQ. This CDR3 reads CASSQEPRGEGRRDTEAFF. CDR3 nucleotides: TGTGCCAGCAGCCAAGAACCCAGGGGAGAAGGGCGTCGGGACACTGAAGCTTTCTTT.

V and J are TRBV15 and TRBJ1-5, with D maybe TRBD1 (5 bases). Germline lookup yields CDR1 LNHNV and CDR2 YYDKDF (reference sequence). Trimming cost V 3 bases and J 4 bases, with 13 bases left between them. The length of the CDR3 is 15 residues. CDR3: CATSSKGRLNQPQHF. CDR3 sequence (DNA): TGTGCCACCAGCAGCAAGGGACGGCTAAATCAGCCCCAGCATTTT.

The rearrangement joins TRBV27 to TRBJ1-4; no clear D gene. Per germline, CDR1 MNHEY and CDR2 SMNVEV (reference sequence). This CDR3 has 15 amino acids. The V end lost 8 bases, the J end lost 6 bases, and 19 bases lay between the germline ends. The CDR3 protein is CASAPRGREYEKLFF. CDR3 sequence (DNA): TGTGCCAGCGCCCCCCGCGGGCGAGAGTATGAAAAACTGTTTTTT.

The chain carries TRBV4-3 and TRBJ2-3, with D uncertain. Trimming pared 4 bases from V and 3 bases from J, leaving 8 bases between. The CDR3 runs to 13 residues. Germline V CDR1 and CDR2: LGHNA, YSLEER. CDR3 amino acids: CASSLQGTDTQYF. The DNA of the CDR3 is TGCGCCAGCAGCCTTCAAGGTACAGATACGCAGTATTTT.

The chain couples TRBV2 to TRBJ2-5; 8 bases are shared with TRBD2. The CDR3 length is 13 residues. The germline V gene encodes CDR1 SNHLY and CDR2 FYNNEI. V shed 7 bases and J 11 bases; nucleotides not matched to a gene: 12. CDR3 nucleotide sequence: TGTGCCAGCATACCCTCGGCTAGCGGGCGGCAGTACTTC. It is translated as CASIPSASGRQYF. Together with reference TRBV2 and TRBJ2-5, the CDR3 gives the full variable domain: EPEVTQTPSHQVTQMGQEVILRCVPISNHLYFYWYRQILGQKVEFLVSFYNNEISEKSEIFDDQFSVERPDGSNFTLKIRSTKLEDSAMYFCASIPSASGRQYFGPGTRLLVL.

This rearrangement joins TRBV28 to TRBJ2-7; D is possibly TRBD1 (6 bases). The CDR3 is 15 amino acids. Germline V gene lookup returns CDR1 MDHEN and CDR2 SYDVKM. With 2 bases removed from V and 6 bases from J, the gap between germline ends came to 17 bases. In nucleotides, the CDR3 is TGTGCCAGCAGTTTACGGGGACAAGGACCCTTCGAGCAGTACTTC. Translated, it gives CASSLRGQGPFEQYF.

The rearrangement links TRBV11-2 to TRBJ2-5; D is perhaps TRBD1 (7 bases). V was trimmed by 5 bases and J by 9 bases, leaving 22 bases between them. Germline CDR1 reads SGHAT; CDR2 reads FQNNGV. The CDR3 spans 15 residues. The CDR3 spells CASSPGGILLSAQYF. As DNA, the CDR3 is TGTGCCAGCAGCCCAGGGGGGATCCTCCTGAGCGCCCAGTACTTC. The whole variable domain, filled in from reference TRBV11-2 and TRBJ2-5, reads EAGVAQSPRYKIIEKRQSVAFWCNPISGHATLYWYQQILGQGPKLLIQFQNNGVVDDSQLPKDRFSAERLKGVDSTLKIQPAKLEDSAVYLCASSPGGILLSAQYFGPGTRLLVL.

The chain couples TRBV18 to TRBJ2-1, with TRBD2 matching over 10 bases. CDR3 size: 15 residues. The trim removed 3 bases at V and 6 bases at J, leaving 5 bases unmatched. Germline V gene data show CDR1 as KGHSH and CDR2 as LQKENI. CDR3 loop: CASSPRQRGGNEQFF. The DNA of the CDR3 is TGTGCCAGCTCACCTCGGCAGCGGGGGGGCAATGAGCAGTTCTTC.

The chain links TRBV11-2 to TRBJ1-1; D remains ambiguous. The CDR3 runs to 13 residues. Trimming took 5 bases from V and 4 from J, leaving 11 bases between them. Per germline, CDR1 SGHAT and CDR2 FQNNGV. This CDR3 is CASSPYTGTEAFF. The CDR3 DNA sequence: TGTGCCAGCAGCCCCTACACGGGCACTGAAGCTTTCTTT.

This clone has only a few counts. The V gene is TRBV18, the J gene TRBJ2-2; 8 bases agree with TRBD1. The trim removed 3 bases at V and 1 base at J, leaving 1 base unmatched. Per germline, CDR1 KGHSH and CDR2 LQKENI. The CDR3 loop spans 15 amino acids. CDR3 DNA sequence: TGTGCCAGCTCACCCGGGACAGGGAACACCGGGGAGCTGTTTTTT. Translated: CASSPGTGNTGELFF.

In DNA form, the CDR3 reads TGTGCCAGCAGCTTGCTACAGGGGAGCGAGCAGTACTTC. It codes for CASSLLQGSEQYF. This sequence joins TRBV7-2 and TRBJ2-7, with 7 bases fitting TRBD1. This CDR3 has 13 residues. V dropped 3 bases and J dropped 6; count of bases not matched to a gene: 5. The germline V gene has CDR1 SGHTA and CDR2 FQGNSA.

The genes are TRBV9 and TRBJ1-2; D is unresolved. Trimming removed 0 bases from V and 0 bases from J, with 6 bases in between. CDR3 length equals 14 residues. Per germline, CDR1 SGDLS and CDR2 YYNGEE. The CDR3 bases are TGTGCCAGCAGCGTAGTATGGACTAACTATGGCTACACCTTC. It yields the protein CASSVVWTNYGYTF.

The sample holds one count of this clone. V gene TRBV9 combines with J gene TRBJ1-4, with D possibly matching TRBD1 (6 bases). V gave up 1 base and J gave up 5 bases, with 12 bases separating them. The germline gives CDR1 SGDLS, CDR2 YYNGEE. The CDR3 has 15 amino acids. This CDR3 is CASSVLPQGNEKLFF. In DNA, the CDR3 is TGTGCCAGCAGCGTACTCCCGCAGGGGAATGAAAAACTGTTTTTT.

The V call is TRBV6-1, the J call TRBJ1-2; D unresolved. The CDR3 loop spans 15 amino acids. Trimming cost V 8 bases and J 1 base, with 17 bases left between them. Germline CDR1 and CDR2: MNHNS and SASEGT. Here the CDR3 reads CASGGRALNNYGYTF. DNA of the CDR3: TGTGCCAGCGGAGGGAGGGCGCTCAATAACTATGGCTACACCTTC.

The chain employs TRBV19 and TRBJ1-1; TRBD1 is a possible D gene (6 bases). Trimming took off 7 bases at V and 0 bases at J, with 9 bases between the two ends. CDR1 LNHDA and CDR2 SQIVND come from the germline V gene (reference sequence). The CDR3 sequence is 13 residues long. The CDR3 region is CASMGALNTEAFF. The CDR3 DNA follows: TGTGCCAGTATGGGGGCTCTGAACACTGAAGCTTTCTTT.

The chain has TRBV29-1 and TRBJ2-5, with TRBD2 matching over 9 bases. Germline V gives CDR1 SQVTM, CDR2 ANQGSEA. V shed 4 bases and J 5 bases; nucleotides not matched to a gene: 11. The CDR3 has 15 residues. CDR3 protein: CSVGSSGGRFETQYF. For the CDR3, the DNA is TGCAGCGTTGGTTCCAGCGGGGGGAGGTTCGAGACCCAGTACTTC.

Comment on this clone: The same CDR3 can be traced to other DNA sequences in this sample. The CDR3 reads CASSAGTKSYNEQFF. DNA for the CDR3: TGTGCCAGCAGCGCCGGGACAAAGTCCTACAATGAGCAGTTCTTC. The chain couples TRBV9 to TRBJ2-1, with a weak D call TRBD1 (6 bases). The germline V and J ends were trimmed by 3 bases and 1 base, with 11 bases remaining between them. Germline assignment: CDR1 SGDLS and CDR2 YYNGEE. The CDR3 has 15 residues.

The chain couples TRBV15 to TRBJ1-4; D might be TRBD1 (6 bases). This CDR3 comprises 16 residues. Per the germline V gene, CDR1 is LNHNV and CDR2 is YYDKDF (reference sequence). Between the trimmed V and J ends, which lost 3 bases and 3 bases, there was a span of 14 bases. CDR3 sequence (DNA): TGTGCCACCAGCAGGGAACAGGGATTAGCTAATGAAAAACTGTTTTTT. Translated: CATSREQGLANEKLFF.